Below, 31 T cell receptor beta chains from the same sample are listed, as sequenced in a study of response to subunit inactivated influenza vaccine. TCRdb re-derived calls from the RT-PCR reads in MiXCR, one entry per CDR3 protein. This table has about 780,000 distinct CDR3 sequences, roughly 20% appearing once. Sequences were derived from PBMCs from blood, sampled about 5 days after vaccination. These receptors were taken from a man aged 50-60 years who received an inactivated influenza vaccine.

This clonotype was detected ten times or more. The chain has TRBV2 and TRBJ1-2, with no clear D. CDR1 and CDR2 (germline): SNHLY, FYNNEI. Trimming shortened V by 7 bases and J by 2 bases, and 8 bases separated the two germline ends. The CDR3 runs to 12 residues. CDR3 nucleotides: TGTGCCAGCACTCTTACGAACTATGGCTACACCTTC. Amino acid sequence: CASTLTNYGYTF.

The chain has TRBV7-9 and TRBJ2-2; 8 nucleotides align to TRBD1. Germline values: CDR1 SEHNR, CDR2 FQNEAQ (reference sequence). Unmatched junction bases numbered 10, after V lost 7 bases and J lost 6 bases. This CDR3 region has 15 residues. The CDR3 here is CASMTGESGSGELFF. CDR3 DNA: TGTGCCAGCATGACAGGGGAGTCGGGGTCCGGGGAGCTGTTTTTT.

There are a few counts of this clonotype. The CDR3 bases are TGTGCCAGCAGCCCCCTTGACAATGAGCAGTTCTTC. Protein sequence: CASSPLDNEQFF. J is TRBJ2-1 and V is TRBV9; D call uncertain. Germline lookup yields CDR1 SGDLS and CDR2 YYNGEE. The CDR3 has 12 amino acids. V lost 4 bases to trimming and J lost 5 bases, with 7 bases between them.

V and J are TRBV12-3 or TRBV12-4 and TRBJ1-1; possibly TRBD1 for D (5 bases). The CDR3 contains 15 residues. Trimming removed 0 bases from V and 1 base from J, with 9 bases in between. CDR3 sequence: CASSLARQKNTEAFF. The CDR3, as DNA: TGTGCCAGCAGTTTAGCGAGACAGAAGAACACTGAAGCTTTCTTT.

This clonotype showed up just a few times. This chain connects TRBV10-3 to TRBJ2-3, with a possible D match to TRBD2 (7 bases). Trimming left V 4 bases short and J 4 bases short, with 21 bases between. This CDR3 spans 17 amino acids. Germline V CDR1 and CDR2: ENHRY, SYGVKD. The CDR3 region has the DNA TGTGCCATCAGTGGCTCCTTGGGGGGGCTTCGTGCAGATACGCAGTATTTT. Translation gives CAISGSLGGLRADTQYF.

V is TRBV13 and J is TRBJ2-6; no clear D. The CDR3 totals 18 residues. Germline V gene data show CDR1 as PRHDT and CDR2 as FYEKMQ (reference sequence). The germline V and J ends were trimmed by 6 bases and 4 bases, with 22 bases remaining between them. This CDR3 reads CASSTNSPEDLGANVLTF. The CDR3 coding sequence is TGTGCCAGCAGTACGAACTCCCCTGAGGACCTGGGGGCCAACGTCCTGACTTTC.

A few counts support this clonotype. The V call is TRBV3-1, the J call TRBJ2-3; no clear D gene. The CDR3 consists of 17 residues. Trimming took off 3 bases at V and 3 bases at J, with 19 bases between the two ends. The germline V gene has CDR1 LGHDT and CDR2 YNNKEL (reference sequence). CDR3 nucleotide sequence: TGTGCCAGCAGCCACCAGGAAGGACGTTTCTTAACAGATACGCAGTATTTT. This encodes CASSHQEGRFLTDTQYF.

This clonotype turned up a few times. This chain connects TRBV20-1 to TRBJ2-7, with D possibly being TRBD2 (6 bases). The CDR3 runs 14 residues. Between the trimmed V and J ends, which lost 0 bases and 6 bases, there was a span of 15 bases. Germline V gene sequence: CDR1 DFQATT, CDR2 SNEGSKA (reference sequence). Here the CDR3 DNA reads TGCAGTGCTAGAGATCTCCGGAGTAGCGGCGAGCAGTACTTC. As protein: CSARDLRSSGEQYF.

There are a few counts of this clonotype. The J gene is TRBJ2-1, the V gene TRBV24-1; D uncertain. CDR3 length equals 19 residues. V was shortened by 7 bases and J by 0 bases, with 24 bases between the two germline ends. CDR1 is KGHDR and CDR2 is SFDVKD in the germline V gene. The DNA for the CDR3 is TGTGCCACCAGCCCCCCCACTTCCATTCGGTTTGGCTCCTACAATGAGCAGTTCTTC. Protein sequence: CATSPPTSIRFGSYNEQFF.

Notes on this clonotype: The germline gene is not matched at one end of the junction; a read error may be the cause. J is TRBJ1-5 and V is TRBV18; tentative D call: TRBD1 (5 bases). This CDR3 region has 14 residues. Germline CDR1 is KGHSH and CDR2 is LQKENI. CDR3 DNA: TGTGCCAGCTCACCAGGGGCGAGCAATCATCCCCAGCATTTT. It translates to CASSPGASNHPQHF.

The chain employs TRBV7-8 and TRBJ2-7; unclear D gene. With 1 base removed from V and 2 bases from J, the gap between germline ends came to 9 bases. The CDR3 runs to 14 residues. Germline V gene sequence: CDR1 SGHVS, CDR2 FQNEAQ. The CDR3 nucleotides read TGTGCCAGCAGCTTAGAGCACGGGCCCTACGAGCAGTACTTC. This gives the protein CASSLEHGPYEQYF.

V is TRBV20-1 and J is TRBJ2-3; tentative D call: TRBD2 (6 bases). The CDR3 spans 13 residues. The ends were cut back, 3 bases at V and 5 bases at J, with 12 bases in the middle. The germline gives CDR1 DFQATT, CDR2 SNEGSKA (reference sequence). The DNA for the CDR3 is TGCAGTGCTAGTCACCAGGGAGGAGATACGCAGTATTTT. It yields the protein CSASHQGGDTQYF.

This clonotype was counted only a few times. The V gene is TRBV3-1, the J gene TRBJ1-6; D ambiguous. Germline V gene lookup returns CDR1 LGHDT and CDR2 YNNKEL (reference sequence). This CDR3 is 14 amino acids long. Trimming pared 0 bases from V and 7 bases from J, leaving 7 bases between. Here the CDR3 DNA reads TGTGCCAGCAGCCAAGATTCAGCCAATTCACCCCTCCACTTT. This encodes CASSQDSANSPLHF.

V usage is TRBV12-3 or TRBV12-4 and J usage is TRBJ1-5; D may be TRBD1 (5 bases). This CDR3 spans 14 amino acids. Trimming removed 7 bases at V and 3 bases at J, with 13 bases between. The CDR3 region is CASNRGTLNQPQHF. The CDR3, as DNA: TGTGCCAGCAATCGGGGGACCCTCAATCAGCCCCAGCATTTT.

This clonotype was counted ten times or more. The rearrangement joins TRBV10-2 to TRBJ2-2; TRBD1 aligns across 7 bases. The CDR3 spans 15 residues. In germline, CDR1 is WSHSY, CDR2 SAAADI. J gave up 0 bases and V 4 bases, and 2 bases lay outside the gene matches. CDR3 in amino acids: CASSGDSSNTGELFF. CDR3 nucleotides: TGCGCCAGCAGTGGGGACAGCTCGAACACCGGGGAGCTGTTTTTT.

This chain uses TRBV30 with TRBJ1-4; no clear D. Germline-derived CDR1 and CDR2 are GTSNPN and SVGIG (reference sequence). This CDR3 region has 13 residues. The germline V and J ends were trimmed by 2 bases and 4 bases, with 8 bases remaining between them. Written as DNA, the CDR3 is TGTGCCTGGAGTTTAAGTGGTAATGAAAAACTGTTTTTT. It specifies CAWSLSGNEKLFF.

There are a few counts of this clonotype. The chain joins TRBV6-1 to TRBJ2-7; 10 bases fit TRBD2. Germline-derived CDR1 and CDR2 are MNHNS and SASEGT. The CDR3 covers 17 residues. The ends lost 5 bases at V and 4 bases at J; junction bases unmatched: 14. The CDR3 is CASSPLGAGGPGYEQYF. CDR3 DNA sequence: TGTGCCAGCAGTCCCCTCGGAGCGGGAGGGCCAGGATACGAGCAGTACTTC.

The J gene is TRBJ2-7, the V gene TRBV5-1, with D hard to call. The V gene lost 3 bases and the J gene lost 1 base, with 8 bases spanning the gap. The V gene's germline CDR1 is SGHRS and CDR2 YFSETQ. CDR3 length: 13 residues. The CDR3 region is CASSWRFSYEQYF. CDR3 bases: TGCGCCAGCAGCTGGCGGTTTTCCTACGAGCAGTACTTC.

The table lists this clonotype with a few counts. J is TRBJ2-1 and V is TRBV7-2, with D perhaps matching TRBD1 (5 bases). Trimming shortened V by 8 bases and J by 0 bases, and 14 bases separated the two germline ends. Looked up from germline, CDR1 is SGHTA and CDR2 is FQGNSA. This CDR3 has 15 amino acids. The CDR3 protein is CASSGAASSYNEQFF. The CDR3 DNA reads TGTGCCAGCTCTGGGGCGGCAAGCTCCTACAATGAGCAGTTCTTC. Drawing the rest from reference TRBV7-2 and TRBJ2-1, the complete variable domain is GAGVSQSPSNKVTEKGKDVELRCDPISGHTALYWYRQSLGQGLEFLIYFQGNSAPDKSGLPSDRFSAERTGGSVSTLTIQRTQQEDSAVYLCASSGAASSYNEQFFGPGTRLTVL.

This clonotype was seen a handful of times. The chain combines TRBV7-2 with TRBJ2-7; 10 positions match TRBD1. This CDR3 spans 15 amino acids. The V and J ends lost 5 bases and 6 bases, in that order; junction bases with no gene match: 10. Germline V lookup: CDR1 SGHTA, CDR2 FQGNSA. The CDR3 reads CASSPVSGTGVEQYF. The CDR3 DNA reads TGTGCCAGCAGCCCGGTCTCCGGGACAGGGGTCGAGCAGTACTTC.

This clonotype was counted a few times. The rearrangement joins TRBV5-6 to TRBJ2-7; 8 nucleotides line up with TRBD1. Trimming removed 4 bases from V and 3 bases from J; junction bases left unmatched: 6. Germline CDR1 SGHDT, CDR2 YYEEEE. The CDR3 extends over 14 amino acids. Written as DNA, the CDR3 is TGTGCCAGCAGCGGTGGACAGGGAGGCTACGAGCAGTACTTC. This translates into CASSGGQGGYEQYF.

The chain employs TRBV12-3 or TRBV12-4 and TRBJ2-1; tentatively, D is TRBD1 or TRBD2 (5 bases each). Between the trimmed V and J ends, which lost 5 bases and 13 bases, there was a span of 39 bases. The CDR3 is made up of 20 amino acids. As DNA, the CDR3 is TGTGCCAGCAGTCCGCCGACTGGATATACCGGGACGAATAAGGGAAACCATCAGTTCTTC. Translating gives CASSPPTGYTGTNKGNHQFF.

This clonotype was seen ten or more times. The chain carries TRBV20-1 and TRBJ1-2; 7 bases match TRBD1. Germline CDR1 DFQATT, CDR2 SNEGSKA (reference sequence). V was clipped by 5 bases and J by 5 bases; unmatched bases: 5. The CDR3 runs 12 residues. In DNA, the CDR3 is TGCAGTGCTTGGGACAGTGCGTATGGCTACACCTTC. It encodes CSAWDSAYGYTF.

This clonotype was detected a few times. This sequence joins TRBV10-3 and TRBJ2-1, with D possibly TRBD1 on 5 matching bases. The CDR3 is made up of 14 amino acids. The ends were cut back, 3 bases at V and 5 bases at J, with 11 bases in the middle. Germline V CDR1 and CDR2: ENHRY, SYGVKD. Here the CDR3 reads CAISDQGKDNEQFF. CDR3 nucleotides: TGTGCCATCAGTGACCAGGGTAAGGACAATGAGCAGTTCTTC.

The chain recombines TRBV7-2 with TRBJ2-5; 8 bases fit TRBD2. J was trimmed by 5 bases and V by 6 bases; bases with no gene match: 5. The CDR3 contains 13 residues. Germline V CDR1 and CDR2: SGHTA, FQGNSA. The CDR3 here is CASRRLALETQYF. CDR3 sequence (DNA): TGTGCCAGCAGGAGACTAGCGCTGGAGACCCAGTACTTC. The full variable domain, in which reference TRBV7-2 and TRBJ2-5 provide the parts outside the CDR3, is GAGVSQSPSNKVTEKGKDVELRCDPISGHTALYWYRQSLGQGLEFLIYFQGNSAPDKSGLPSDRFSAERTGGSVSTLTIQRTQQEDSAVYLCASRRLALETQYFGPGTRLLVL.

This chain uses TRBV7-9 with TRBJ2-1; D remains unclear. V lost 5 bases, J lost 6 bases, and 14 bases lay in between. CDR1 is SEHNR and CDR2 is FQNEAQ in the germline V gene (reference sequence). CDR3 length equals 14 residues. This CDR3 is CASSLVRPINEQFF. The CDR3 DNA reads TGTGCCAGCAGCCTCGTCCGTCCAATCAATGAGCAGTTCTTC.

The rearrangement links TRBV10-3 to TRBJ1-2; tentative D call: TRBD1 (6 bases). CDR1 ENHRY and CDR2 SYGVKD come from the germline V gene. The CDR3 totals 13 residues. V was trimmed by 4 bases and J by 6 bases, leaving 12 bases between them. Here the CDR3 DNA reads TGTGCCATCAGTGGATCCAGGGGAGATGGCTACACCTTC. It yields the protein CAISGSRGDGYTF.

This clonotype was seen a handful of times. The DNA is omitted, as the CDR3 cannot be located on it reliably, and the CDR3 follows TCRdb's listing. CDR3 sequence: CASSDFRGAKDTQYF. This sequence joins TRBV25-1 and TRBJ2-3; the table assigns TRBD1, which was not confirmed against the DNA. The CDR3 totals 15 residues, both ends included. Per germline, CDR1 MGHDK and CDR2 SYGVNS.

This rearrangement joins TRBV29-1 to TRBJ2-2, with D uncertain. The CDR3 runs 13 residues. The V gene lost 5 bases and the J gene lost 2 bases, with 9 bases spanning the gap. From germline, CDR1 is SQVTM and CDR2 ANQGSEA. In DNA form, the CDR3 reads TGCAGCGTTAGTAAGCCCAACACCGGGGAGCTGTTTTTT. Its translation: CSVSKPNTGELFF.

The genes are TRBV28 and TRBJ2-7, with 9 bases that match TRBD1. Germline V lookup: CDR1 MDHEN, CDR2 SYDVKM. The CDR3 has 13 amino acids. The V segment lost 2 bases and the J segment 6 bases; nucleotides outside the gene matches: 2. The CDR3 loop reads CASSLPTGGEQYF. CDR3 sequence (DNA): TGTGCCAGCAGTTTACCGACAGGGGGCGAGCAGTACTTC.

This sequence joins TRBV29-1 and TRBJ2-3; D is uncertain. Germline V gene lookup returns CDR1 SQVTM and CDR2 ANQGSEA. This CDR3 is 11 amino acids long. Trimming shortened V by 2 bases and J by 6 bases, and 6 bases separated the two germline ends. Here the CDR3 DNA reads TGCAGCGTTGAACAGAGGGATACGCAGTATTTT. Translated: CSVEQRDTQYF.